One and the same sample provided the 25 T cell receptor beta chains below, sequenced in a study of monozygotic twins with inflammatory bowel disease. TCRdb reprocessed the 5' RACE reads and reports one entry per CDR3 protein, with no DNA. Across 400,000 or so distinct CDR3 sequences, the top ten clones capture 2% to 3% of the sample. Sequenced material: blood. Receptors were obtained from a human donor with ulcerative colitis or Crohn's disease, or a healthy co-twin of an affected twin (not recorded which).

The rearrangement links TRBV5-1 to TRBJ1-2; with no DNA, the TCRdb D assignment of TRBD1 cannot be verified. Per germline, CDR1 SGHRS and CDR2 YFSETQ. This CDR3 has 15 amino acids. The CDR3 is CASSPGQVGNYGYTF.

The rearrangement joins TRBV20-1 to TRBJ2-7. This CDR3 is 13 amino acids long. From germline, CDR1 is DFQATT and CDR2 SNEGSKA (reference sequence). This chain's CDR3 is CSARKDRSYEQYF.

The CDR3 is CASSSVISGRNEQYF. This sequence joins TRBV7-2 and TRBJ2-7; TCRdb's D call of TRBD2 is untestable without DNA. This CDR3 spans 15 amino acids. Germline V gives CDR1 SGHTA, CDR2 FQGNSA.

CDR3 residues: CASSPMYGEPFF. This chain uses TRBV11-2 with TRBJ2-2. The CDR3 loop spans 12 amino acids. The germline CDR1 and CDR2 sequences are SGHAT and FQNNGV.

This chain joins TRBV11-2 and TRBJ1-1; TCRdb's D gene call, TRBD1, goes unchecked for lack of DNA. Germline values: CDR1 SGHAT, CDR2 FQNNGV. The CDR3 contains 15 residues. The CDR3 reads CASSLGDAQGTEAFF.

This rearrangement joins TRBV7-9 to TRBJ1-5. Germline assignment: CDR1 SEHNR and CDR2 FQNEAQ (reference sequence). This CDR3 region has 16 residues. The CDR3 is CASSLGSGSSNQPQHF. Together with reference TRBV7-9 and TRBJ1-5, the CDR3 gives the full variable domain: DTGVSQNPRHKITKRGQNVTFRCDPISEHNRLYWYRQTLGQGPEFLTYFQNEAQLEKSRLLSDRFSAERPKGSFSTLEIQRTEQGDSAMYLCASSLGSGSSNQPQHFGDGTRLSIL.

The rearrangement uses TRBV5-8 and TRBJ1-1; TCRdb returns TRBD1, unconfirmable since there is no DNA. The CDR3 spans 15 residues. Germline CDR1 and CDR2: SGHTS and YDEGEE. This CDR3 reads CASSPRGRENTEAFF.

The chain is built from TRBV10-3 and TRBJ2-5; TCRdb picks TRBD1, but there is no DNA to check that call. CDR3 length: 13 residues. Germline CDR1 and CDR2: ENHRY and SYGVKD. CDR3 loop: CATSGKGEETQYF.

This chain joins TRBV18 and TRBJ1-5; TCRdb names TRBD1, which stays unverified in the absence of DNA. The CDR3 consists of 21 residues. Germline V CDR1 and CDR2: KGHSH, LQKENI. The CDR3 region is CASSPRGQLGRGAVSNQPQHF.

The chain uses TRBV2 and TRBJ2-1; lacking DNA, the TRBD1 call made by TCRdb goes unchecked. Germline CDR1 and CDR2: SNHLY and FYNNEI. CDR3 size: 20 residues. Here the CDR3 reads CASSSSLGAGLQSSYNEQFF.

The chain links TRBV2 to TRBJ1-5; TCRdb indicates TRBD1, and absent DNA this call remains unverified. The germline V gene encodes CDR1 SNHLY and CDR2 FYNNEI. CDR3 length: 17 amino acids. This chain's CDR3 is CASSAIGTGYSNQPQHF.

This rearrangement joins TRBV20-1 to TRBJ2-1; the TRBD2 assignment by TCRdb is unverifiable without DNA. This CDR3 is built from 17 residues. Germline V lookup: CDR1 DFQATT, CDR2 SNEGSKA (reference sequence). The CDR3 here is CSARAPSETSGYNEQFF.

The chain uses TRBV20-1 and TRBJ2-1. This CDR3 contains 15 residues. Germline V gives CDR1 DFQATT, CDR2 SNEGSKA (reference sequence). The CDR3 loop is CSATWTGDSYNEQFF.

The chain has TRBV6-1 and TRBJ1-2; TCRdb calls TRBD1, which cannot be checked without DNA. Germline CDR1 reads MNHNS; CDR2 reads SASEGT. This CDR3 spans 15 amino acids. The CDR3 is CASSDRGQAFYGYTF.

CDR3 loop: CASSFAGTANTGELFF. The chain links TRBV5-1 to TRBJ2-2. From germline, CDR1 is SGHRS and CDR2 YFSETQ. The CDR3 spans 16 residues.

The genes are TRBV12-3 or TRBV12-4 and TRBJ2-1; the TCRdb D gene call, TRBD2, has no DNA to confirm it. The CDR3 sequence is 14 residues long. This CDR3 reads CASGYSRSYNEQFF.

J is TRBJ2-3 and V is TRBV11-2; TCRdb indicates TRBD2, and absent DNA this call remains unverified. The CDR3 covers 15 residues. Germline-derived CDR1 and CDR2 are SGHAT and FQNNGV. CDR3 residues: CASSPGGGPKDTQYF.

This chain connects TRBV10-3 to TRBJ1-1. The CDR3 totals 14 residues. The V gene's germline CDR1 is ENHRY and CDR2 SYGVKD. The CDR3 loop is CAISASTGTTEAFF.

The CDR3 reads CASSQDGTRGPGELFF. This chain connects TRBV5-4 to TRBJ2-2; the TRBD1 assignment by TCRdb is unverifiable without DNA. Germline V gene data show CDR1 as SGHNT and CDR2 as YYREEE (reference sequence). CDR3 length: 16 amino acids.

The chain is built from TRBV20-1 and TRBJ2-7; as DNA is missing, the TRBD1 call by TCRdb cannot be tested. Looked up from germline, CDR1 is DFQATT and CDR2 is SNEGSKA (reference sequence). The CDR3 runs to 15 residues. The CDR3 loop reads CSAPNGGGSSYEQYF.

The gene calls are TRBV13 and TRBJ1-2. Germline CDR1 is PRHDT and CDR2 is FYEKMQ (reference sequence). This CDR3 is 11 amino acids long. CDR3 in amino acids: CASSSYYGYTF.

The chain has TRBV7-9 and TRBJ2-3. CDR1 is SEHNR and CDR2 is FQNEAQ in the germline V gene (reference sequence). The CDR3 totals 12 residues. The CDR3 spells CASSLAVDTQYF.

The chain is built from TRBV10-3 and TRBJ2-6; TCRdb gives TRBD1 as the D gene, but with no DNA this cannot be confirmed. The germline V gene encodes CDR1 ENHRY and CDR2 SYGVKD. The CDR3 length is 19 residues. This chain's CDR3 is CATQDPWDTASSGANVLTF.

The chain has TRBV29-1 and TRBJ2-2. The germline V gene has CDR1 SQVTM and CDR2 ANQGSEA. This CDR3 has 11 amino acids. The CDR3 reads CSVFSTGELFF.

This sequence joins TRBV4-3 and TRBJ2-6. Germline V gene sequence: CDR1 LGHNA, CDR2 YSLEER. CDR3 length: 18 amino acids. The CDR3 is CASSQDPQVTSGANVLTF.